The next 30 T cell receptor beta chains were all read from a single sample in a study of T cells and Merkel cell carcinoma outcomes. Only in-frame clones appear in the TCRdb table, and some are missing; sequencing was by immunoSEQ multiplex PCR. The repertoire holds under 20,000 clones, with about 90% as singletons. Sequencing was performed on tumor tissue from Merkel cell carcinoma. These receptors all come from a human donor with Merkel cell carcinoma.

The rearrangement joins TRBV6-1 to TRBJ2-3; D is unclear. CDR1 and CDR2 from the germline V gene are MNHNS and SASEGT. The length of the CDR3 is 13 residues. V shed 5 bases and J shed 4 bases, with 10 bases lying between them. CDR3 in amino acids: CASSLSRADTQYF. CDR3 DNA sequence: TGTGCCAGCAGTCTGTCCCGGGCAGATACGCAGTATTTT.

CDR3 nucleotide sequence: TGTGCCAGCAGCCCGGGGACAGCCTCATGGGAGCAGTTCTTC. Amino acids: CASSPGTASWEQFF. The rearrangement joins TRBV7-9 to TRBJ2-1; 7 nucleotides align to TRBD1. Germline loops: CDR1 SEHNR, CDR2 FQNEAQ (reference sequence). The CDR3 totals 14 residues. Losses at the gene ends were 5 bases for V and 10 bases for J; bases not matched to a gene: 11. The full variable domain, completed using reference TRBV7-9 and TRBJ2-1, is DTGVSQNPRHKITKRGQNVTFRCDPISEHNRLYWYRQTLGQGPEFLTYFQNEAQLEKSRLLSDRFSAERPKGSFSTLEIQRTEQGDSAMYLCASSPGTASWEQFFGPGTRLTVL.

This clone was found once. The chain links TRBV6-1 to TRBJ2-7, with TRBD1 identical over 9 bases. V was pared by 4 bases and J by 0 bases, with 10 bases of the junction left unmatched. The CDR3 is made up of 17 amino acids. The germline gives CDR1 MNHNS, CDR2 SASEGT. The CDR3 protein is CASSAPTTGGRSYEQYF. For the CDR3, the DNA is TGTGCCAGCAGTGCCCCAACGACAGGGGGTCGCTCCTACGAGCAGTACTTC.

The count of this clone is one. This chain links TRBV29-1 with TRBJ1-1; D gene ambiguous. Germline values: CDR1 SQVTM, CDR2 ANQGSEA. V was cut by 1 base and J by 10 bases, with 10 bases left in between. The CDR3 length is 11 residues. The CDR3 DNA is TGCAGCGTTGAAGGGTCCTGGGGAGCTTTCTTT. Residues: CSVEGSWGAFF.

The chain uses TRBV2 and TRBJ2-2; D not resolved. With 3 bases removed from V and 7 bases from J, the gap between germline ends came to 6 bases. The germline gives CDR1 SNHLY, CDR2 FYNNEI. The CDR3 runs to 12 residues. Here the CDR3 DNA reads TGTGCCAGCAGTGAGGACGTCGGGGAGCTGTTTTTT. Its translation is CASSEDVGELFF.

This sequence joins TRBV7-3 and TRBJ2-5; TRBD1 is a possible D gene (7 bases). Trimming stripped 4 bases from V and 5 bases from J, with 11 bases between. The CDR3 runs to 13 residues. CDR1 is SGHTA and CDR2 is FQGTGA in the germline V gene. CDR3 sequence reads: CASSSSGGETQYF. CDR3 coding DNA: TGTGCCAGCAGCTCCTCAGGGGGGGAGACCCAGTACTTC.

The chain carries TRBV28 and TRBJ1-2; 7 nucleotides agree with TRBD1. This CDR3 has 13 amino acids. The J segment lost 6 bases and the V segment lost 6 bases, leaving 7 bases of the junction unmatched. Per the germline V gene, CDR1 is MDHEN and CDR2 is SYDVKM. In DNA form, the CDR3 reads TGTGCCAGCAGCGCTAACAGGGGTAATGGCTACACCTTC. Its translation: CASSANRGNGYTF.

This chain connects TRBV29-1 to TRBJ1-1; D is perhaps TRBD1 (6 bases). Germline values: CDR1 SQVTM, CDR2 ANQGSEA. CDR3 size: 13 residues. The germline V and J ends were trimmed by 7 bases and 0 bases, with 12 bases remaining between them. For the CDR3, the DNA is TGCAGCGCTACAGGGCTCATGAACACTGAAGCTTTCTTT. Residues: CSATGLMNTEAFF.

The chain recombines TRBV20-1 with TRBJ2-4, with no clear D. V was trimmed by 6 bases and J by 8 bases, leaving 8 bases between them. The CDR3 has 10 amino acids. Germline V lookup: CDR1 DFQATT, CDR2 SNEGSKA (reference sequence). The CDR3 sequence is CSAPKDIQYF. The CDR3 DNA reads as TGCAGTGCCCCGAAGGACATTCAGTACTTC.

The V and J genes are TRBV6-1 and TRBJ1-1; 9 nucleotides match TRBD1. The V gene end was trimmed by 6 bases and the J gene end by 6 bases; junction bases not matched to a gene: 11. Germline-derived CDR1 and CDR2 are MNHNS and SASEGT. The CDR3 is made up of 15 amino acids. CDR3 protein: CASRSWRTGDPEAFF. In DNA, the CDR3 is TGTGCCAGCAGGTCATGGAGGACAGGGGATCCTGAAGCTTTCTTT.

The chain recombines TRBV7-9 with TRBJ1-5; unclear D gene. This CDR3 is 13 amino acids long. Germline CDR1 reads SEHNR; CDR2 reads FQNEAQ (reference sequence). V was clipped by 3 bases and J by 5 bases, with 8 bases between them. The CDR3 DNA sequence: TGTGCCAGCAGCTTTTTCGGGGATCAGCCCCAGCATTTT. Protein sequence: CASSFFGDQPQHF.

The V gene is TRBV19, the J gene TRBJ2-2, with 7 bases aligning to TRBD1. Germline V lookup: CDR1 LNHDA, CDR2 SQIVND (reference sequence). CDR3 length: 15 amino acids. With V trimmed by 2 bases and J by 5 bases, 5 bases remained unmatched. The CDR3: CASSISAGGTGELFF. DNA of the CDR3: TGTGCCAGTAGTATATCGGCAGGGGGTACCGGGGAGCTGTTTTTT.

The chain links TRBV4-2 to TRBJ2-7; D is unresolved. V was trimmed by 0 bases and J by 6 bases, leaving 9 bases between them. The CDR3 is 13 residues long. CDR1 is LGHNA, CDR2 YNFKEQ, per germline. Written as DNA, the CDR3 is TGTGCCAGCAGCCAAGATTCTAAGCTCGAGCAGTACTTC. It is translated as CASSQDSKLEQYF.

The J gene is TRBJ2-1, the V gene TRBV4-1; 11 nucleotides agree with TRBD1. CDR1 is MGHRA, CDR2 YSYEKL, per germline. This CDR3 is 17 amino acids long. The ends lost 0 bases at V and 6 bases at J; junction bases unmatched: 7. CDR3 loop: CASSQEPPGQGGNEQFF. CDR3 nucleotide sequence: TGCGCCAGCAGCCAAGAGCCCCCGGGACAGGGGGGCAATGAGCAGTTCTTC.

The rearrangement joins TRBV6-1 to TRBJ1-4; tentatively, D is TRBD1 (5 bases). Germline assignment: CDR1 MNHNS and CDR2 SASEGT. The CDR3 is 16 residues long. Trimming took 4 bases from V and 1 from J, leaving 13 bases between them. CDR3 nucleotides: TGTGCCAGCAGTGCCCGGGACGCCGTAACTAATGAAAAACTGTTTTTT. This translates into CASSARDAVTNEKLFF.

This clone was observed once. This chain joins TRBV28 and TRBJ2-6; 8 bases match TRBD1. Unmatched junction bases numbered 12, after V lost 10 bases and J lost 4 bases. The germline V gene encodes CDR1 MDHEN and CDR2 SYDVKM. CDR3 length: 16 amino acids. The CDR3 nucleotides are TGTGCCATCAACCGGCAGGGGGCTGCGGGGGCCAACGTCCTGACTTTC. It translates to CAINRQGAAGANVLTF. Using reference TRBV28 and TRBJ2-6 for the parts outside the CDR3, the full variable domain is DVKVTQSSRYLVKRTGEKVFLECVQDMDHENMFWYRQDPGLGLRLIYFSYDVKMKEKGDIPEGYSVSREKKERFSLILESASTNQTSMYLCAINRQGAAGANVLTFGAGSRLTVL.

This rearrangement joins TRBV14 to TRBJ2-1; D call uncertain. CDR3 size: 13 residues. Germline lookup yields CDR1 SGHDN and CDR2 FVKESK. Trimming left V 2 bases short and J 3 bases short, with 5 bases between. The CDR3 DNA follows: TGTGCCAGCAGCCAACTTTACTACAATGAGCAGTTCTTC. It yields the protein CASSQLYYNEQFF.

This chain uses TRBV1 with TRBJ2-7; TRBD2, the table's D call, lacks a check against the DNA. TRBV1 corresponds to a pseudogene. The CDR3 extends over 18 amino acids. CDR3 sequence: CTSSQDDPSGSGLYEQYF. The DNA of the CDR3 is TGCACCAGCAGCCAAGATGACCCTAGCGGGAGCGGTTTGTACGAGCAGTACTTC.

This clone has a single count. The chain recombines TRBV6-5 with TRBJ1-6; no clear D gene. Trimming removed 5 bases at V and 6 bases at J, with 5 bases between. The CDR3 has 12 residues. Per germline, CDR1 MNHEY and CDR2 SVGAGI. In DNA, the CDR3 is TGTGCCAGCAGTGGTATTAATTCACCCCTCCACTTT. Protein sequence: CASSGINSPLHF.

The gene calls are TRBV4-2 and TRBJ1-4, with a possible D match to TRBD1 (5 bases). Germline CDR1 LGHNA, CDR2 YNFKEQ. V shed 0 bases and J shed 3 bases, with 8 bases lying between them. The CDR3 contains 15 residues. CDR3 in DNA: TGTGCCAGCAGCCAAGATTCAGGGCCTAATGAAAAACTGTTTTTT. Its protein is CASSQDSGPNEKLFF.

CDR3 amino acids: CAISDKGVGNQPQHF. DNA for the CDR3: TGTGCCATCAGTGATAAAGGGGTCGGCAATCAGCCCCAGCATTTT. The chain is built from TRBV10-3 and TRBJ1-5; possibly TRBD1 for D (5 bases). The CDR3 consists of 15 residues. The V and J ends lost 3 bases and 2 bases respectively, with 11 bases between them. Germline V CDR1 and CDR2: ENHRY, SYGVKD.

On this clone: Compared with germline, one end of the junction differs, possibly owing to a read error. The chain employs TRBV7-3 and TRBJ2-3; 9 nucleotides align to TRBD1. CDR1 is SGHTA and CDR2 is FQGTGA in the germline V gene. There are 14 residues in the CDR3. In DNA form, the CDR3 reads TGTGTCAGCAGCCGACAGGGGGAATCAGATACGCAGTATTTT. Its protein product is CVSSRQGESDTQYF.

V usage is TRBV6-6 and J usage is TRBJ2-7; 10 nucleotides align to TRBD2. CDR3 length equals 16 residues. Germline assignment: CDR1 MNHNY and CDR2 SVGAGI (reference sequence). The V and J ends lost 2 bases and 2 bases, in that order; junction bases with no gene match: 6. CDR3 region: CASSYTTSGRAYEQYF. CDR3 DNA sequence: TGTGCCAGCAGTTACACGACAAGCGGGAGGGCCTACGAGCAGTACTTC.

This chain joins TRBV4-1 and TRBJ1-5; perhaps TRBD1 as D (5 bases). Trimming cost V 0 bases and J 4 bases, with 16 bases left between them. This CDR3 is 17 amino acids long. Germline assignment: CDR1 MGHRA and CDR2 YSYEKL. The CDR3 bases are TGCGCCAGCAGCCAAGAGGGGGGGAGCGGTGGGAATCAGCCCCAGCATTTT. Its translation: CASSQEGGSGGNQPQHF.

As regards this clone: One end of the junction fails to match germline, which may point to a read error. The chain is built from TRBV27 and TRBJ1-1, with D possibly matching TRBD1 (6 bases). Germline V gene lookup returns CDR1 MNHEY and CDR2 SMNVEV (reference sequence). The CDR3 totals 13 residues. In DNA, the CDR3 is TGTGCCAACAGTTTACAGGGGAACACTGAAGCTTTCTTT. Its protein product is CANSLQGNTEAFF.

CDR3 protein: CASNTQGNVYEQYF. CDR3 DNA sequence: TGTGCCAGCAATACACAGGGGAACGTTTACGAGCAGTACTTC. The chain couples TRBV2 to TRBJ2-7; 7 bases map to TRBD1. The CDR3 runs to 14 residues. V dropped 7 bases and J dropped 4; count of bases not matched to a gene: 10. Germline V gene data show CDR1 as SNHLY and CDR2 as FYNNEI.

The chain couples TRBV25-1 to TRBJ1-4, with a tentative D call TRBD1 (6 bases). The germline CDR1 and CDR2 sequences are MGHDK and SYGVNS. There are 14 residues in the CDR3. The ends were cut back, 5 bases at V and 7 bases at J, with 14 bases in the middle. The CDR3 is CASSPGVTGEKLFF. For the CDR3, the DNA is TGTGCCAGCAGTCCAGGGGTTACGGGTGAAAAACTGTTTTTT.

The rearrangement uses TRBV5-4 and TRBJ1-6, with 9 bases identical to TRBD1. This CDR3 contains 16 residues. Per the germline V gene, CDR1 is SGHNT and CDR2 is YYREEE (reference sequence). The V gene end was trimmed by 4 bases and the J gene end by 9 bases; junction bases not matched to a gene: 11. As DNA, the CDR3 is TGTGCCAGCAGCCATAACTTGGGACAGGGTATTTCACCCCTCCACTTT. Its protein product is CASSHNLGQGISPLHF.

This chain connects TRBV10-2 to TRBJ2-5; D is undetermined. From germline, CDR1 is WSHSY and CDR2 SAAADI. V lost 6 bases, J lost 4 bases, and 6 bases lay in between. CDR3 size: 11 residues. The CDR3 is CASRDLETQYF. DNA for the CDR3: TGCGCCAGCAGAGATCTAGAGACCCAGTACTTC.

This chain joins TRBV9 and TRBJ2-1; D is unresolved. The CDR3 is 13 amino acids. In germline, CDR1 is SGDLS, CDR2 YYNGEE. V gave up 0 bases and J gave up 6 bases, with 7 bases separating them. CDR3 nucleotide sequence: TGTGCCAGCAGCGTAGGGCCCCTCAATGAGCAGTTCTTC. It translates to CASSVGPLNEQFF.